The T cell receptor beta chain described here comes from a study of blood T cell repertoires in COVID-19. For the study at large: Samples representing acute and convalescent COVID-19 were sourced from the United States, Italy and Spain. From T cells, B-cell-depleted T cells, or PBMCs came the material, which was cDNA or gDNA.

Profiled with immunoSEQ multiplex PCR; TCRdb holds only in-frame clones, not every one. This table holds roughly 570,000 clones, 85% to 90% found once. This clone was picked up a small number of times. Germline V CDR1 and CDR2: LGHNA, YNFKEQ. Trimming cost V 1 base and J 6 bases, with 9 bases left between them. The CDR3 consists of 14 residues. The receptor's source is a woman in her forties or fifties with COVID-19, enrolled during active disease. The chain is built from TRBV4-2 and TRBJ1-4; tentative D call: TRBD1 (5 bases). Sequenced material: peripheral blood. CDR3 nucleotide sequence: TGTGCCAGCAGCCAAGGGGGCGCTGATGAAAAACTGTTTTTT. It is translated as CASSQGGADEKLFF.